The 32 T cell receptor beta chains below all came from one sample that was sequenced in a study of PD-1 blockade in classical Hodgkin lymphoma. TCRdb's copy holds only in-frame clones and misses some; the assay was immunoSEQ multiplex PCR. The repertoire consists of more than 15,000 clones, with roughly 87% occurring once and the leading ten covering around 3.9%. Time point indicated: newly diagnosed, previously untreated cHL patient sample. The specimen was peripheral blood mononuclear cells (PBMCs). Receptors were obtained from a human donor with classical Hodgkin lymphoma.

This chain joins TRBV5-6 and TRBJ2-7; TRBD1 aligns across 8 bases. The CDR3 has 15 amino acids. The junction had 8 bases not matched to a gene; V was cut back by 4 bases and J by 2 bases. The germline V gene has CDR1 SGHDT and CDR2 YYEEEE. This chain's CDR3 is CASSPLDRAAYEQYF. The DNA of the CDR3 is TGTGCCAGCAGCCCCCTGGACAGGGCCGCCTACGAGCAGTACTTC. Full variable domain (remainder filled in from reference TRBV5-6 and TRBJ2-7): DAGVTQSPTHLIKTRGQQVTLRCSPKSGHDTVSWYQQALGQGPQFIFQYYEEEERQRGNFPDRFSGHQFPNYSSELNVNALLLGDSALYLCASSPLDRAAYEQYFGPGTRLTVT.

Details on this clone: An end of the junction does not agree with germline; a read error may underlie this. The chain couples TRBV19 to TRBJ2-4, with 7 bases fitting TRBD2. Germline V gene lookup returns CDR1 LNHDA and CDR2 SQIVND (reference sequence). There are 13 residues in the CDR3. CDR3 sequence: CASSTSGGNIRYF. The CDR3 DNA reads as TGTGCCAGTAGTACTAGCGGAGGTAACATTCGGTACTTC.

The chain joins TRBV11-1 to TRBJ2-2; D is uncertain. CDR1 SGHAT and CDR2 FQDESV come from the germline V gene (reference sequence). The CDR3 length is 13 residues. Trimming took 7 bases from V and 2 from J, leaving 8 bases between them. The CDR3 loop is CASTPTNTGELFF. The CDR3, as DNA: TGTGCCAGCACCCCGACTAACACCGGGGAGCTGTTTTTT.

The rearrangement uses TRBV30 and TRBJ1-1, with D possibly being TRBD1 (5 bases). This CDR3 region has 12 residues. CDR1 and CDR2 from the germline V gene are GTSNPN and SVGIG (reference sequence). Deletions cut 2 bases from V and 5 bases from J, with 9 bases between. In DNA, the CDR3 is TGTGCCTGGAGTAACCAGGGAACTGAAGCTTTCTTT. Amino acids: CAWSNQGTEAFF.

The chain combines TRBV5-1 with TRBJ2-7; a weak D match, TRBD1 (5 bases). Germline V lookup: CDR1 SGHRS, CDR2 YFSETQ. This CDR3 has 12 amino acids. V lost 3 bases and J lost 2, with 6 bases in between. The CDR3 is CASSSTAYEQYF. The CDR3 DNA is TGCGCCAGCAGCTCGACAGCCTACGAGCAGTACTTC.

The table lists this clone with a count of one. At one end the junction does not follow the germline gene, possibly because of a read error. The gene calls are TRBV27 and TRBJ1-4; TRBD1 is a possible D gene (5 bases). Looked up from germline, CDR1 is MNHEY and CDR2 is SMNVEV (reference sequence). The length of the CDR3 is 16 residues. The CDR3 nucleotides are TGTGCCAGCGGTTTTCTCACCCACAGGCTTAATGAAAAACTGTTTTTT. Translation: CASGFLTHRLNEKLFF.

The chain links TRBV19 to TRBJ2-7, with 11 bases identical to TRBD2. The length of the CDR3 is 17 residues. CDR1 and CDR2 from the germline V gene are LNHDA and SQIVND (reference sequence). The ends lost 5 bases at V and 5 bases at J; junction bases unmatched: 14. The CDR3 bases are TGTGCCAGTAGTCGTACTGGACTAGCGGGTACCCCTGACGAGCAGTACTTC. This translates into CASSRTGLAGTPDEQYF.

The V call is TRBV19, the J call TRBJ2-7; 7 nucleotides line up with TRBD2. The germline gives CDR1 LNHDA, CDR2 SQIVND (reference sequence). The CDR3 is 14 amino acids. V gave up 3 bases and J gave up 2 bases; unmatched junction bases: 4. In nucleotides, the CDR3 is TGTGCCAGTAGTATCAGTAGCGGGCCCTACGAGCAGTACTTC. Residues: CASSISSGPYEQYF.

The CDR3 loop reads CASSSDRVDEQFF. CDR3 nucleotide sequence: TGTGCCAGCAGTTCGGACAGGGTTGATGAGCAGTTCTTC. The gene calls are TRBV28 and TRBJ2-1, with 8 bases that match TRBD1. The CDR3 covers 13 residues. Unmatched junction bases numbered 4, after V lost 4 bases and J lost 8 bases. Germline V lookup: CDR1 MDHEN, CDR2 SYDVKM. Full variable domain (remainder filled in from reference TRBV28 and TRBJ2-1): DVKVTQSSRYLVKRTGEKVFLECVQDMDHENMFWYRQDPGLGLRLIYFSYDVKMKEKGDIPEGYSVSREKKERFSLILESASTNQTSMYLCASSSDRVDEQFFGPGTRLTVL.

The chain combines TRBV7-6 with TRBJ1-5, with D perhaps TRBD1 (6 bases). This CDR3 is 15 amino acids long. The V end lost 3 bases, the J end lost 3 bases, and 12 bases lay between the germline ends. Germline CDR1 SGHVS, CDR2 FNYEAQ. The CDR3 protein is CASSLSGQFNQPQHF. CDR3 nucleotide sequence: TGTGCCAGCAGCTTGTCCGGACAGTTCAATCAGCCCCAGCATTTT. Full variable domain (rest looked up from reference TRBV7-6 and TRBJ1-5): GAGVSQSPRYKVTKRGQDVALRCDPISGHVSLYWYRQALGQGPEFLTYFNYEAQQDKSGLPNDRFSAERPEGSISTLTIQRTEQRDSAMYRCASSLSGQFNQPQHFGDGTRLSIL.

J is TRBJ1-3 and V is TRBV6-1, with a possible D match to TRBD1 (5 bases). In germline, CDR1 is MNHNS, CDR2 SASEGT. Trimming removed 2 bases at V and 5 bases at J, with 13 bases between. This CDR3 spans 15 amino acids. Written as DNA, the CDR3 is TGTGCCAGCAGTGAACTGGGGGGTACAAGAAACACCATATATTTT. The encoded protein is CASSELGGTRNTIYF.

CDR3 amino acids: CASSPDRGVYEQYF. The CDR3, as DNA: TGTGCCAGCTCACCAGACCGGGGGGTCTACGAGCAGTACTTC. The V call is TRBV18, the J call TRBJ2-7; 7 bases are shared with TRBD2. The CDR3 runs to 14 residues. V dropped 2 bases and J dropped 3; count of bases not matched to a gene: 4. CDR1 and CDR2 from the germline V gene are KGHSH and LQKENI.

V is TRBV30 and J is TRBJ2-7, with TRBD2 matching 7 bases. The CDR3 loop spans 14 amino acids. V lost 1 base to trimming and J lost 5 bases; unmatched junction nucleotides: 8. Germline-derived CDR1 and CDR2 are GTSNPN and SVGIG (reference sequence). CDR3: CAWSALLGGDEQYF. CDR3 bases: TGTGCCTGGAGTGCTCTCCTGGGGGGGGACGAGCAGTACTTC. Supplemented by reference TRBV30 and TRBJ2-7, the full variable domain reads SQTIHQWPATLVQPVGSPLSLECTVEGTSNPNLYWYRQAAGRGLQLLFYSVGIGQISSEVPQNLSASRPQDRQFILSSKKLLLSDSGFYLCAWSALLGGDEQYFGPGTRLTVT.

The chain recombines TRBV7-2 with TRBJ2-1; 11 bases align to TRBD2. CDR3 length: 19 amino acids. The germline V gene encodes CDR1 SGHTA and CDR2 FQGNSA. The junction had 15 bases not matched to a gene; V was cut back by 2 bases and J by 6 bases. CDR3 sequence reads: CASSLRLAGGGGYGNEQFF. The CDR3 DNA follows: TGTGCCAGCAGCTTACGGCTAGCGGGAGGAGGGGGGTATGGCAATGAGCAGTTCTTC. Filled out from reference TRBV7-2 and TRBJ2-1, the complete variable domain reads GAGVSQSPSNKVTEKGKDVELRCDPISGHTALYWYRQSLGQGLEFLIYFQGNSAPDKSGLPSDRFSAERTGGSVSTLTIQRTQQEDSAVYLCASSLRLAGGGGYGNEQFFGPGTRLTVL.

CDR3 sequence: CASSLVGSRETQYF. The CDR3 nucleotides read TGCGCCAGCAGCTTGGTGGGGTCCCGGGAGACCCAGTACTTC. This chain connects TRBV5-1 to TRBJ2-5; D is undetermined. The CDR3 is made up of 14 amino acids. The germline CDR1 and CDR2 sequences are SGHRS and YFSETQ. V was cut by 0 bases and J by 5 bases, with 11 bases left in between.

The V call is TRBV2, the J call TRBJ2-7; no clear D. In germline, CDR1 is SNHLY, CDR2 FYNNEI. The V and J ends lost 8 bases and 4 bases respectively, with 6 bases between them. CDR3 length equals 10 residues. CDR3 loop: CASFMYEQYF. CDR3 nucleotides: TGTGCCAGCTTTATGTACGAGCAGTACTTC.

The rearrangement uses TRBV21-1 and TRBJ1-4. TRBV21-1 counts as a pseudogene. This CDR3 has 15 residues. The CDR3 nucleotides read TGTGCCAGCAGCAGGCAATCGGGGGCTAATGAAAAACTGTTTTTT. Protein product: CASSRQSGANEKLFF.

The CDR3 nucleotides read TGTGCCAGCAGCTTAGTTAAGAAGAACACTGAAGCTTTCTTT. Encoded protein: CASSLVKKNTEAFF. V gene TRBV7-8 combines with J gene TRBJ1-1; D ambiguous. V was shortened by 1 base and J by 1 base, with 7 bases between the two germline ends. The germline V gene has CDR1 SGHVS and CDR2 FQNEAQ. There are 14 residues in the CDR3.

This chain connects TRBV29-1 to TRBJ2-3; TRBD1 aligns across 11 bases. Per the germline V gene, CDR1 is SQVTM and CDR2 is ANQGSEA. The CDR3 sequence is 15 residues long. J was trimmed by 3 bases and V by 7 bases; bases with no gene match: 9. This CDR3 is CSGSGTGGRTDTQYF. The DNA for the CDR3 is TGCAGCGGCTCCGGGACAGGGGGTAGGACAGATACGCAGTATTTT.

The count of this clone is one. This chain joins TRBV27 and TRBJ2-7; 7 nucleotides align to TRBD1. Germline CDR1 reads MNHEY; CDR2 reads SMNVEV (reference sequence). The trim removed 5 bases at V and 2 bases at J, leaving 9 bases unmatched. This CDR3 is built from 15 residues. The CDR3 coding sequence is TGTGCCAGCAGTGCGAAGACAGGGATCACCTACGAGCAGTACTTC. The encoded protein is CASSAKTGITYEQYF.

The chain links TRBV2 to TRBJ1-5; D is ambiguous. The germline CDR1 and CDR2 sequences are SNHLY and FYNNEI. V lost 8 bases and J 7 bases, leaving 15 bases between the germline ends. This CDR3 spans 13 amino acids. The DNA of the CDR3 is TGTGCCAGCGCGGTCTCCTCCCACCAGCCCCAGCATTTT. This translates into CASAVSSHQPQHF.

The chain combines TRBV4-3 with TRBJ1-3; D is ambiguous. From germline, CDR1 is LGHNA and CDR2 YSLEER. V dropped 1 base and J dropped 0 bases, with 13 bases sitting between them. CDR3 length: 17 residues. The CDR3 bases are TGCGCCAGCAGCCAAGGGGTGGATGGACGCTCTGGAAACACCATATATTTT. This translates into CASSQGVDGRSGNTIYF.

This chain joins TRBV28 and TRBJ1-2, with TRBD1 identical over 7 bases. The germline V gene has CDR1 MDHEN and CDR2 SYDVKM. V lost 4 bases and J lost 8; bases outside the gene matches: 7. This CDR3 contains 13 residues. CDR3 DNA: TGTGCCAGCAGTTATACAGGGGCTCGGGGCTACACCTTC. It translates to CASSYTGARGYTF.

The chain is built from TRBV11-2 and TRBJ1-1, with D perhaps TRBD1 (5 bases). This CDR3 is 13 amino acids long. Deletions cut 5 bases from V and 5 bases from J, with 12 bases between. CDR1 SGHAT and CDR2 FQNNGV come from the germline V gene. Here the CDR3 reads CASSGWGGTEAFF. For the CDR3, the DNA is TGTGCCAGCAGCGGATGGGGGGGGACTGAAGCTTTCTTT.

DNA of the CDR3: TGTGCCAGTAGCTCGGACAGGCAAGAGACCCAGTACTTC. Translating gives CASSSDRQETQYF. The rearrangement uses TRBV19 and TRBJ2-5; 7 bases line up with TRBD1. The length of the CDR3 is 13 residues. Germline loops: CDR1 LNHDA, CDR2 SQIVND (reference sequence). V lost 6 bases, J lost 2 bases, and 3 bases stayed unmatched.

This clone has a handful of counts. This sequence joins TRBV7-7 and TRBJ2-1; TRBD2 matches at 7 bases. V lost 1 base, J lost 7 bases, and 4 bases stayed unmatched. This CDR3 is built from 14 residues. Looked up from germline, CDR1 is SSHAT and CDR2 is FNYEAQ (reference sequence). The DNA for the CDR3 is TGTGCCAGCAGCTTAGGGGCGGGAGTAAATGAGCAGTTCTTC. This translates into CASSLGAGVNEQFF.

This rearrangement joins TRBV28 to TRBJ2-7; no definite D call. CDR1 and CDR2 from the germline V gene are MDHEN and SYDVKM. The CDR3 extends over 12 amino acids. The ends were cut back, 2 bases at V and 2 bases at J, with 4 bases in the middle. The CDR3 protein is CASSLIPYEQYF. The DNA for the CDR3 is TGTGCCAGCAGTTTAATTCCCTACGAGCAGTACTTC.

V usage is TRBV30 and J usage is TRBJ2-4; TRBD1 aligns across 7 bases. The junction had 4 bases not matched to a gene; V was cut back by 2 bases and J by 0 bases. This CDR3 region has 15 residues. Per germline, CDR1 GTSNPN and CDR2 SVGIG (reference sequence). CDR3 amino acids: CAWSSDRLAKNIQYF. DNA of the CDR3: TGTGCCTGGAGTTCGGACAGGTTAGCCAAAAACATTCAGTACTTC.

This sequence joins TRBV29-1 and TRBJ1-1; maybe TRBD1 (5 bases). CDR1 SQVTM and CDR2 ANQGSEA come from the germline V gene. V lost 7 bases and J 0 bases, leaving 12 bases between the germline ends. This CDR3 comprises 13 residues. The DNA of the CDR3 is TGCAGCGCCAAGATGACAGTGAACACTGAAGCTTTCTTT. It yields the protein CSAKMTVNTEAFF.

The chain couples TRBV30 to TRBJ2-3; 11 positions match TRBD2. The CDR3 is made up of 16 amino acids. J was trimmed by 3 bases and V by 3 bases; bases with no gene match: 8. Germline values: CDR1 GTSNPN, CDR2 SVGIG (reference sequence). CDR3 loop: CAWSGPIAGGTDTQYF. Written as DNA, the CDR3 is TGTGCCTGGAGCGGCCCCATAGCGGGAGGGACAGATACGCAGTATTTT.

The chain employs TRBV4-1 and TRBJ1-5; D unresolved. CDR3 length equals 14 residues. The germline V gene encodes CDR1 MGHRA and CDR2 YSYEKL. V dropped 2 bases and J dropped 3 bases, with 8 bases sitting between them. CDR3 sequence: CASSQTVTNQPQHF. The DNA of the CDR3 is TGCGCCAGCAGCCAAACAGTGACCAATCAGCCCCAGCATTTT.

This chain connects TRBV19 to TRBJ2-5; possibly TRBD1 for D (6 bases). Germline loops: CDR1 LNHDA, CDR2 SQIVND (reference sequence). The germline V and J ends were trimmed by 3 bases and 0 bases, with 14 bases remaining between them. The CDR3 is 16 residues long. The CDR3 is CASSISPTGYQETQYF. The CDR3 nucleotides read TGTGCCAGTAGTATCAGTCCCACAGGGTACCAAGAGACCCAGTACTTC.